Presented here are 26 T cell receptor beta chains from one specimen sequenced in a study of cytomegalovirus exposure and HLA in healthy donors. The PCR had 60 Vbeta and 13 Jbeta primers. Assay: immunoSEQ multiplex PCR; the TCRdb copy retains only in-frame clones and omits some. The table lists about 110,000 clones, roughly 71% of them singletons. Sequencing was done on a sample of PBMCs. These receptor sequences come from a man aged 40-50 years in good health and CMV-seropositive.

As for this clone: The germline gene is not matched at one end of the junction; a read error may be the cause. The rearrangement joins TRBV9 to TRBJ2-1, with no clear D. Looked up from germline, CDR1 is SGDLS and CDR2 is YYNGEE. The CDR3 length is 11 residues. The CDR3 DNA reads as TGTGCCAGCAGCGTCTACGATGAGCAGTTCTTC. Protein product: CASSVYDEQFF. Drawing the rest from reference TRBV9 and TRBJ2-1, the complete variable domain is DSGVTQTPKHLITATGQRVTLRCSPRSGDLSVYWYQQSLDQGLQFLIQYYNGEERAKGNILERFSAQQFPDLHSELNLSSLELGDSALYFCASSVYDEQFFGPGTRLTVL.

The genes are TRBV19 and TRBJ2-5; D gene unclear. The CDR3 spans 11 residues. Trimming left V 10 bases short and J 7 bases short, with 13 bases between. Per the germline V gene, CDR1 is LNHDA and CDR2 is SQIVND (reference sequence). The CDR3 loop reads CATRNRLTQYF. CDR3 coding DNA: TGTGCCACCAGAAATCGCCTGACCCAGTACTTC.

This clone appeared a few times. This chain joins TRBV7-3 and TRBJ2-2; the D gene is possibly TRBD1 (6 bases). Trimming removed 5 bases from V and 4 bases from J, with 8 bases in between. The V gene's germline CDR1 is SGHTA and CDR2 FQGTGA. The CDR3 spans 13 residues. The CDR3 loop reads CASSETGTGELFF. DNA for the CDR3: TGTGCCAGCAGCGAGACAGGCACCGGGGAGCTGTTTTTT.

This clone was recorded a few times. The chain couples TRBV14 to TRBJ2-7; no firm D call. This CDR3 contains 12 residues. Per the germline V gene, CDR1 is SGHDN and CDR2 is FVKESK. Trimming removed 1 base from V and 3 bases from J, with 4 bases in between. The CDR3 reads CASSQAIYEQYF. The CDR3 nucleotides are TGTGCCAGCAGCCAAGCCATCTACGAGCAGTACTTC.

The chain uses TRBV10-2 and TRBJ2-5; 7 positions match TRBD2. V was pared by 2 bases and J by 5 bases, with 14 bases of the junction left unmatched. The CDR3 has 17 amino acids. CDR1 WSHSY and CDR2 SAAADI come from the germline V gene. CDR3 nucleotides: TGCGCCAGCAGTGAGCTTCAAGACCGGACTAGTAGGGAGACCCAGTACTTC. Translation: CASSELQDRTSRETQYF.

Only a few counts were recorded for this clone. The chain has TRBV27 and TRBJ1-5; D not resolved. The length of the CDR3 is 15 residues. With 0 bases removed from V and 3 bases from J, the gap between germline ends came to 9 bases. Per the germline V gene, CDR1 is MNHEY and CDR2 is SMNVEV (reference sequence). In DNA, the CDR3 is TGTGCCAGCAGTTTATCGAGCCTGCTCAATCAGCCCCAGCATTTT. Its protein product is CASSLSSLLNQPQHF.

The chain joins TRBV6-5 to TRBJ2-1, with no clear D. CDR1 MNHEY and CDR2 SVGAGI come from the germline V gene. Trimming pared 0 bases from V and 1 base from J, leaving 10 bases between. The CDR3 sequence is 16 residues long. As DNA, the CDR3 is TGTGCCAGCAGTTACTCGTCCTACTTTTCCTACAATGAGCAGTTCTTC. Translation: CASSYSSYFSYNEQFF.

V and J are TRBV29-1 and TRBJ2-1; D uncertain. The CDR3 is made up of 15 amino acids. From germline, CDR1 is SQVTM and CDR2 ANQGSEA. V dropped 1 base and J dropped 0 bases, with 10 bases sitting between them. The CDR3 protein is CSVEAGDSSYNEQFF. The CDR3 DNA follows: TGCAGCGTTGAAGCTGGCGACTCCTCCTACAATGAGCAGTTCTTC.

The chain joins TRBV30 to TRBJ2-3, with a tentative D call TRBD2 (6 bases). The CDR3 has 14 amino acids. V gave up 3 bases and J gave up 0 bases, with 10 bases separating them. The germline gives CDR1 GTSNPN, CDR2 SVGIG (reference sequence). CDR3 sequence reads: CAWRGGTSTDTQYF. CDR3 in DNA: TGTGCCTGGAGAGGCGGGACTAGCACAGATACGCAGTATTTT.

In this sample, this clone turned up a few times. This rearrangement joins TRBV5-8 to TRBJ1-1; no clear D gene. V dropped 1 base and J dropped 2 bases, with 6 bases sitting between them. The CDR3 runs to 13 residues. CDR1 is SGHTS and CDR2 is YDEGEE in the germline V gene. The CDR3 DNA follows: TGTGCCAGCAGCTTGCAGACTAACACTGAAGCTTTCTTT. It encodes CASSLQTNTEAFF.

This clone has only a few counts. V usage is TRBV23-1 and J usage is TRBJ2-7, with 7 nucleotides matching TRBD2. TRBV23-1 is identified as an open reading frame with a role that is uncertain. The CDR3 is 17 amino acids. The V and J ends lost 1 base and 2 bases, in that order; junction bases with no gene match: 11. CDR3 sequence reads: CASSQFGASGLPYEQYV. For the CDR3, the DNA is TGCGCCAGCAGTCAATTCGGGGCTAGCGGACTTCCCTACGAGCAGTACGTC.

The chain combines TRBV6-6 with TRBJ1-1; TRBD1 matches 8 bases. The ends lost 6 bases at V and 4 bases at J; junction bases unmatched: 7. CDR1 is MNHNY and CDR2 is SVGAGI in the germline V gene (reference sequence). CDR3 length: 14 residues. The CDR3 reads CASSRGQGSTEAFF. As DNA, the CDR3 is TGTGCCAGCAGCCGAGGACAGGGATCCACTGAAGCTTTCTTT.

The gene calls are TRBV2 and TRBJ2-1, with TRBD2 matching over 8 bases. Germline assignment: CDR1 SNHLY and CDR2 FYNNEI. With 7 bases clipped from V and 4 bases from J, the junction kept 12 bases outside the gene matches. The CDR3 totals 16 residues. CDR3 protein: CASTARGASVYNEQFF. As DNA, the CDR3 is TGTGCCAGCACTGCGCGGGGGGCTAGCGTGTACAATGAGCAGTTCTTC.

The V call is TRBV6-1, the J call TRBJ2-7; 7 bases agree with TRBD1. The germline gives CDR1 MNHNS, CDR2 SASEGT. CDR3 length equals 15 residues. V dropped 6 bases and J dropped 3; count of bases not matched to a gene: 11. CDR3 coding DNA: TGTGCCAGCAGACTACAGGGGACCCGAGACTACGAGCAGTACTTC. It translates to CASRLQGTRDYEQYF.

This clone was picked up a small number of times. V usage is TRBV7-9 and J usage is TRBJ1-4; D remains unclear. V was cut by 2 bases and J by 0 bases, with 7 bases left in between. Germline V gives CDR1 SEHNR, CDR2 FQNEAQ (reference sequence). The CDR3 covers 15 residues. The CDR3 is CASSLRTSTNEKLFF. The CDR3 DNA is TGTGCCAGCAGCTTACGGACTTCAACTAATGAAAAACTGTTTTTT.

The rearrangement uses TRBV5-5 and TRBJ1-5; a possible D gene is TRBD1 (6 bases). The CDR3 consists of 13 residues. Per the germline V gene, CDR1 is SGHKS and CDR2 is YYEKEE (reference sequence). Trimming left V 2 bases short and J 7 bases short, with 10 bases between. The CDR3 is CASSLQGGQPQHF. CDR3 sequence (DNA): TGTGCCAGCAGCTTACAGGGTGGACAGCCCCAGCATTTT.

V and J are TRBV15 and TRBJ2-3; D possibly corresponds to TRBD1 (6 bases). Deletions cut 2 bases from V and 6 bases from J, with 12 bases between. This CDR3 is built from 14 residues. Germline V gene lookup returns CDR1 LNHNV and CDR2 YYDKDF (reference sequence). DNA for the CDR3: TGTGCCACCAGCAGACGGACAGAAACCGATACGCAGTATTTT. Its protein product is CATSRRTETDTQYF.

This sequence joins TRBV7-8 and TRBJ1-3; D possibly corresponds to TRBD1 (6 bases). The CDR3 has 15 residues. The ends were cut back, 4 bases at V and 3 bases at J, with 13 bases in the middle. Per the germline V gene, CDR1 is SGHVS and CDR2 is FQNEAQ. For the CDR3, the DNA is TGTGCCAGCAGCTCTCAGGGGCAAAGTGGAAACACCATATATTTT. It is translated as CASSSQGQSGNTIYF.

This chain connects TRBV30 to TRBJ2-7; 8 positions agree with TRBD2. CDR1 GTSNPN and CDR2 SVGIG come from the germline V gene (reference sequence). After removal of 0 bases from V and 2 bases from J, the junction contained 9 bases not matched to a gene. The CDR3 loop spans 16 amino acids. CDR3 DNA: TGTGCCTGGAGTGTACAGGAGGGGCGGGGGGCCTACGAGCAGTACTTC. Encoded protein: CAWSVQEGRGAYEQYF. The variable domain in full, with the rest retrieved from reference TRBV30 and TRBJ2-7, is SQTIHQWPATLVQPVGSPLSLECTVEGTSNPNLYWYRQAAGRGLQLLFYSVGIGQISSEVPQNLSASRPQDRQFILSSKKLLLSDSGFYLCAWSVQEGRGAYEQYFGPGTRLTVT.

The genes are TRBV10-2 and TRBJ1-2; D is possibly TRBD1 (6 bases). Germline CDR1 WSHSY, CDR2 SAAADI. Trimming took 7 bases from V and 3 from J, leaving 9 bases between them. The CDR3 runs to 12 residues. CDR3: CASTGGDYGYTF. DNA of the CDR3: TGCGCCAGCACGGGGGGCGACTATGGCTACACCTTC.

The chain combines TRBV4-3 with TRBJ2-5, with 8 bases fitting TRBD1. The DNA end lines up better with TRBJ2-7; the J call may be wrong. This CDR3 region has 16 residues. In germline, CDR1 is LGHNA, CDR2 YSLEER. The CDR3 bases are TGCGCCAGCAGCCAAGGAAAGGGCCAGGGGGCCAACGAGCAGTACTTC. It specifies CASSQGKGQGANEQYF.

The chain recombines TRBV18 with TRBJ2-6; possibly TRBD1 for D (6 bases). Germline-derived CDR1 and CDR2 are KGHSH and LQKENI. V lost 6 bases to trimming and J lost 3 bases, with 9 bases between them. This CDR3 is 14 amino acids long. Written as DNA, the CDR3 is TGTGCCAGCTCCAGGGGTGATGGGGCCAACGTCCTGACTTTC. Its translation is CASSRGDGANVLTF. Combining the CDR3 with reference TRBV18 and TRBJ2-6 gives the whole variable domain NAGVMQNPRHLVRRRGQEARLRCSPMKGHSHVYWYRQLPEEGLKFMVYLQKENIIDESGMPKERFSAEFPKEGPSILRIQQVVRGDSAAYFCASSRGDGANVLTFGAGSRLTVL.

This clone has a handful of counts. The chain has TRBV2 and TRBJ2-1; D remains ambiguous. The germline gives CDR1 SNHLY, CDR2 FYNNEI. The CDR3 consists of 15 residues. Deletions cut 1 base from V and 7 bases from J, with 14 bases between. CDR3 in DNA: TGTGCCAGCAGTGAAGAAGTGGCAGGTGGTAATGAGCAGTTCTTC. It translates to CASSEEVAGGNEQFF.

This clone was seen a handful of times. The CDR3 loop is CASSREGGAGDTQYF. DNA for the CDR3: TGTGCCAGCAGTCGCGAGGGGGGGGCGGGAGATACGCAGTATTTT. The chain recombines TRBV6-5 with TRBJ2-3; a possible D gene is TRBD2 (7 bases). Germline values: CDR1 MNHEY, CDR2 SVGAGI. Deletions cut 5 bases from V and 5 bases from J, with 17 bases between. The CDR3 totals 15 residues.

J is TRBJ2-1 and V is TRBV27; TRBD2 is a possible D gene (6 bases). Trimming stripped 1 base from V and 6 bases from J, with 13 bases between. The CDR3 has 15 residues. In germline, CDR1 is MNHEY, CDR2 SMNVEV (reference sequence). The CDR3 coding sequence is TGTGCCAGCAGTTTATACCGGGAGTGGTCCAATGAGCAGTTCTTC. Translation: CASSLYREWSNEQFF.

The rearrangement uses TRBV11-1 and TRBJ2-7; 7 bases agree with TRBD2. The V gene's germline CDR1 is SGHAT and CDR2 FQDESV (reference sequence). Trimming took 1 base from V and 4 from J; bases not matched to a gene: 7. CDR3 length: 15 residues. CDR3 sequence reads: CASSLEPASGYEQYF. DNA for the CDR3: TGTGCCAGCAGCTTAGAGCCGGCTAGCGGTTACGAGCAGTACTTC.